Shown below are 32 T cell receptor beta chains from a single sample sequenced in a study of early T cells in non-severe SARS-CoV-2 infection. TCRdb re-derived calls from the 5' RACE reads in MiXCR, one entry per CDR3 protein. This sample has tens of thousands of distinct CDR3 sequences, with approximately 13% found just once. The sequencing here drew on whole blood, taken at baseline. These receptors originate from an adult who was a healthcare worker with PCR-confirmed SARS-CoV-2 infection or an uninfected control (not recorded which).

There are a few counts of this clonotype. The rearrangement uses TRBV20-1 and TRBJ1-5, with a weak D call TRBD1 (5 bases). V was shortened by 5 bases and J by 11 bases, with 10 bases between the two germline ends. In germline, CDR1 is DFQATT, CDR2 SNEGSKA (reference sequence). This CDR3 has 10 residues. The CDR3 reads CSAYWGTQHF. The CDR3 DNA reads as TGCAGTGCTTATTGGGGGACCCAGCATTTT.

This clonotype was observed many times. This chain joins TRBV7-2 and TRBJ1-2; D is unresolved. The CDR3 is 14 residues long. Between the trimmed V and J ends, which lost 1 base and 4 bases, there was a span of 10 bases. From germline, CDR1 is SGHTA and CDR2 FQGNSA. CDR3 residues: CASSLVHTSYGYTF. The CDR3 coding sequence is TGTGCCAGCAGCTTAGTTCACACCTCCTATGGCTACACCTTC.

This clonotype has ten or more counts. The rearrangement joins TRBV29-1 to TRBJ1-1; 7 nucleotides match TRBD1. The CDR3 loop spans 13 amino acids. Germline V gene sequence: CDR1 SQVTM, CDR2 ANQGSEA. V lost 7 bases, J lost 6 bases, and 11 bases stayed unmatched. As DNA, the CDR3 is TGCAGCGCCGCCCTAGGGGGCGCATCTGAAGCTTTCTTT. Protein sequence: CSAALGGASEAFF.

This chain connects TRBV12-3 or TRBV12-4 to TRBJ2-7; D uncertain. Trimming pared 5 bases from V and 4 bases from J, leaving 12 bases between. CDR3 length equals 13 residues. The chain's CDR3 is CASSMDGAYEQYF. For the CDR3, the DNA is TGTGCCAGCAGTATGGACGGAGCGTACGAGCAGTACTTC.

There are a few counts of this clonotype. This chain joins TRBV7-2 and TRBJ1-1; tentative D call: TRBD1 (6 bases). Trimming stripped 2 bases from V and 1 base from J, with 11 bases between. From germline, CDR1 is SGHTA and CDR2 FQGNSA. The CDR3 length is 15 residues. The CDR3 DNA reads TGTGCCAGCAGCTTAAGGCAGGGGTCGAACACTGAAGCTTTCTTT. This codes for CASSLRQGSNTEAFF.

This clonotype was seen once. V usage is TRBV20-1 and J usage is TRBJ2-7; 9 nucleotides agree with TRBD1. The CDR3 runs 13 residues. V shed 6 bases, J shed 6 bases, and the junction held 9 bases outside the gene matches. Germline V lookup: CDR1 DFQATT, CDR2 SNEGSKA (reference sequence). The CDR3 sequence: CSATLGTGSEQYF. The CDR3, as DNA: TGCAGTGCCACACTCGGGACAGGGTCCGAGCAGTACTTC.

The rearrangement uses TRBV12-3 or TRBV12-4 and TRBJ1-4, with TRBD1 as a possible D gene (5 bases). The V end lost 3 bases, the J end lost 7 bases, and 12 bases lay between the germline ends. This CDR3 region has 14 residues. In DNA, the CDR3 is TGTGCCAGCAGTTTTGGGGGGAGGGGTGAAAAACTGTTTTTT. This sequence encodes CASSFGGRGEKLFF.

The chain employs TRBV5-1 and TRBJ2-3, with 8 bases aligning to TRBD1. From germline, CDR1 is SGHRS and CDR2 YFSETQ. The CDR3 covers 14 residues. V shed 3 bases, J shed 3 bases, and the junction held 3 bases outside the gene matches. In DNA, the CDR3 is TGCGCCAGCAGCTATACAGGGGGTACAGATACGCAGTATTTT. As protein: CASSYTGGTDTQYF. The full variable domain, rest sourced from reference TRBV5-1 and TRBJ2-3, is KAGVTQTPRYLIKTRGQQVTLSCSPISGHRSVSWYQQTPGQGLQFLFEYFSETQRNKGNFPGRFSGRQFSNSRSEMNVSTLELGDSALYLCASSYTGGTDTQYFGPGTRLTVL.

In its sample, this clonotype was seen many times. The chain uses TRBV7-2 and TRBJ2-1; the D gene could be TRBD1 or TRBD2 (5 bases each). This CDR3 has 14 amino acids. Germline V lookup: CDR1 SGHTA, CDR2 FQGNSA. V was clipped by 3 bases and J by 1 base, with 7 bases between them. CDR3 residues: CASSFGGSYNEQFF. As DNA, the CDR3 is TGTGCCAGCAGCTTTGGGGGTTCCTACAATGAGCAGTTCTTC. Based on the CDR3 plus reference TRBV7-2 and TRBJ2-1, the full variable domain is GAGVSQSPSNKVTEKGKDVELRCDPISGHTALYWYRQSLGQGLEFLIYFQGNSAPDKSGLPSDRFSAERTGGSVSTLTIQRTQQEDSAVYLCASSFGGSYNEQFFGPGTRLTVL.

This clonotype appeared many times. The chain is built from TRBV7-8 and TRBJ1-6; 9 nucleotides align to TRBD1. Germline V gene sequence: CDR1 SGHVS, CDR2 FQNEAQ. V trimming: 6 bases; J trimming: 0 bases; junction bases outside the gene matches: 15. The CDR3 extends over 20 amino acids. This CDR3 reads CASSLSSLTGGSSYNSPLHF. The CDR3 nucleotides read TGTGCCAGCAGTCTCTCCTCATTGACAGGGGGGAGCTCCTATAATTCACCCCTCCACTTT.

This clonotype has at least ten counts. The V call is TRBV6-5, the J call TRBJ2-7; D gene ambiguous. Germline CDR1 and CDR2: MNHEY and SVGAGI. V was pared by 3 bases and J by 2 bases, with 11 bases between. CDR3 length: 14 amino acids. The CDR3 DNA sequence: TGTGCCAGCAGTTATTCCTTCGGCGCCTACGAGCAGTACTTC. The encoded protein is CASSYSFGAYEQYF.

V gene TRBV11-2 combines with J gene TRBJ2-2; D is ambiguous. The CDR3 is 13 amino acids. V dropped 0 bases and J dropped 5 bases, with 4 bases sitting between them. Germline V gene lookup returns CDR1 SGHAT and CDR2 FQNNGV. This CDR3 reads CASSLDRTGELFF. CDR3 bases: TGTGCCAGCAGCTTAGACCGGACCGGGGAGCTGTTTTTT.

This clonotype was found a few times. CDR3 protein: CASSRDTKETQYF. As DNA, the CDR3 is TGTGCCAGCAGTCGGGACACAAAAGAGACCCAGTACTTC. The V gene is TRBV12-3 or TRBV12-4, the J gene TRBJ2-5; D perhaps matches TRBD1 (6 bases). This CDR3 contains 13 residues. V was clipped by 5 bases and J by 3 bases, with 10 bases between them.

V gene TRBV7-9 combines with J gene TRBJ2-4; unclear D gene. Trimming removed 4 bases at V and 9 bases at J, with 16 bases between. Germline V lookup: CDR1 SEHNR, CDR2 FQNEAQ (reference sequence). This CDR3 comprises 14 residues. The CDR3 DNA follows: TGTGCCAGCAGCTCCTCGGTTGCTTGGGGCATTCAGTACTTC. This encodes CASSSSVAWGIQYF.

This clonotype showed up many times. CDR3 DNA sequence: TGTGCCAGCAGTGTACTTGCCTCCTACGAGCAGTACTTC. This gives the protein CASSVLASYEQYF. The chain carries TRBV2 and TRBJ2-7; D uncertain. V shed 4 bases and J shed 0 bases, with 7 bases lying between them. Germline V CDR1 and CDR2: SNHLY, FYNNEI. This CDR3 contains 13 residues.

V gene TRBV6-6 combines with J gene TRBJ2-7, with 7 nucleotides matching TRBD2. Unmatched junction bases numbered 4, after V lost 6 bases and J lost 2 bases. Germline CDR1 is MNHNY and CDR2 is SVGAGI (reference sequence). The CDR3 covers 13 residues. This chain's CDR3 is CASSGGTTYEQYF. In DNA, the CDR3 is TGTGCCAGCAGCGGCGGGACTACCTACGAGCAGTACTTC.

This clonotype was seen ten or more times. The rearrangement links TRBV27 to TRBJ1-5; D may be TRBD1 (5 bases). Trimming left V 2 bases short and J 1 base short, with 9 bases between. Germline V lookup: CDR1 MNHEY, CDR2 SMNVEV (reference sequence). This CDR3 contains 15 residues. The CDR3 nucleotides are TGTGCCAGCAGTTTAGGGGGATGGAGCAATCAGCCCCAGCATTTT. It yields the protein CASSLGGWSNQPQHF.

This clonotype turned up a few times. V is TRBV6-5 and J is TRBJ2-1; D gene uncertain. Germline CDR1 MNHEY, CDR2 SVGAGI. V lost 0 bases, J lost 6 bases, and 15 bases lay in between. The CDR3 is made up of 16 amino acids. DNA of the CDR3: TGTGCCAGCAGTTACTCCAGCGTTAGTGGTCGCAATGAGCAGTTCTTC. Translated: CASSYSSVSGRNEQFF.

This clonotype occurred many times. Here the CDR3 reads CASSQNPGTASYEQYF. DNA of the CDR3: TGCGCCAGCAGCCAAAACCCAGGGACAGCCTCCTACGAGCAGTACTTC. V and J are TRBV4-1 and TRBJ2-7; 7 positions match TRBD1. The V gene end was trimmed by 2 bases and the J gene end by 0 bases; junction bases not matched to a gene: 7. This CDR3 is built from 16 residues. Germline V gene sequence: CDR1 MGHRA, CDR2 YSYEKL.

This clonotype was observed a few times. The rearrangement uses TRBV2 and TRBJ2-7; TRBD1 is a possible D gene (6 bases). The CDR3 sequence is 14 residues long. V was shortened by 8 bases and J by 2 bases, with 16 bases between the two germline ends. Germline CDR1 SNHLY, CDR2 FYNNEI. The CDR3 sequence is CASGPGQGTYEQYF. The CDR3 nucleotides read TGTGCCAGCGGCCCGGGACAAGGAACCTACGAGCAGTACTTC.

Ten or more counts support this clonotype. The genes are TRBV7-9 and TRBJ1-1; 7 positions match TRBD1. Trimming cost V 6 bases and J 5 bases; bases outside gene matches: 9. This CDR3 has 14 amino acids. Germline V gene sequence: CDR1 SEHNR, CDR2 FQNEAQ (reference sequence). The CDR3 DNA follows: TGTGCCAGCAGTTTCGACAGGGTTGATACTGAAGCTTTCTTT. Translation gives CASSFDRVDTEAFF.

This clonotype was found a few times. The rearrangement uses TRBV20-1 and TRBJ1-1; 9 nucleotides line up with TRBD1. The V and J ends lost 2 bases and 4 bases, in that order; junction bases with no gene match: 5. CDR1 is DFQATT and CDR2 is SNEGSKA in the germline V gene (reference sequence). CDR3 length: 14 amino acids. The CDR3 sequence: CSARTQGAITEAFF. The CDR3 DNA reads TGCAGTGCTAGAACACAGGGGGCGATCACTGAAGCTTTCTTT.

This chain joins TRBV6-1 and TRBJ2-5, with 7 bases identical to TRBD1. Losses at the gene ends were 6 bases for V and 3 bases for J; bases not matched to a gene: 10. The germline gives CDR1 MNHNS, CDR2 SASEGT. The CDR3 extends over 15 amino acids. CDR3 in DNA: TGTGCCAGCAGCGACTCAACAGGGGCCGAAGAGACCCAGTACTTC. Amino acid sequence: CASSDSTGAEETQYF.

V gene TRBV7-8 combines with J gene TRBJ2-3, with D perhaps being TRBD1 or TRBD2 (6 bases each). The length of the CDR3 is 14 residues. The germline V gene has CDR1 SGHVS and CDR2 FQNEAQ. The V end lost 5 bases, the J end lost 3 bases, and 12 bases lay between the germline ends. The DNA for the CDR3 is TGTGCCAGCAGCCCCCAGGGGAGGACAGATACGCAGTATTTT. Protein: CASSPQGRTDTQYF.

This clonotype was detected a few times. This chain uses TRBV28 with TRBJ1-2, with unresolved D. From germline, CDR1 is MDHEN and CDR2 SYDVKM. CDR3 size: 11 residues. Trimming cost V 2 bases and J 12 bases, with 10 bases left between them. The chain's CDR3 is CASSLGPSHTF. CDR3 DNA: TGTGCCAGCAGTTTAGGTCCCTCGCACACCTTC.

The chain joins TRBV4-3 to TRBJ1-5; no clear D. CDR3 size: 13 residues. Trimming shortened V by 0 bases and J by 7 bases, and 7 bases separated the two germline ends. In germline, CDR1 is LGHNA, CDR2 YSLEER. The CDR3 region is CASSQDLVQPQHF. CDR3 bases: TGCGCCAGCAGCCAAGATCTAGTCCAGCCCCAGCATTTT.

In this sample, this clonotype turned up once. The CDR3 spells CASSQAKGQGAFF. CDR3 bases: TGTGCCAGCAGCCAGGCAAAGGGGCAGGGAGCTTTCTTT. The V and J genes are TRBV3-1 and TRBJ1-1; D is perhaps TRBD1 (5 bases). V lost 3 bases, J lost 10 bases, and 15 bases lay in between. Germline lookup yields CDR1 LGHDT and CDR2 YNNKEL (reference sequence). The CDR3 is 13 residues long.

The table lists this clonotype with a few counts. The rearrangement links TRBV4-1 to TRBJ2-3; D is ambiguous. Per germline, CDR1 MGHRA and CDR2 YSYEKL. V was cut by 1 base and J by 6 bases, with 8 bases left in between. The CDR3 runs to 13 residues. CDR3 bases: TGCGCCAGCAGCCAAGTGGTAATTGATACGCAGTATTTT. Translated: CASSQVVIDTQYF.

This chain joins TRBV7-8 and TRBJ2-7; 11 nucleotides match TRBD1. The germline gives CDR1 SGHVS, CDR2 FQNEAQ. This CDR3 is built from 17 residues. V lost 1 base and J lost 4; bases outside the gene matches: 9. CDR3 coding DNA: TGTGCCAGCAGCTTAGGCGGGACAGGGGGTTTCGTGTACGAGCAGTACTTC. Its protein is CASSLGGTGGFVYEQYF.

The sample holds many counts of this clonotype. The chain carries TRBV27 and TRBJ2-7; TRBD1 is a possible D gene (5 bases). There are 15 residues in the CDR3. Germline-derived CDR1 and CDR2 are MNHEY and SMNVEV (reference sequence). The V and J ends lost 6 bases and 4 bases respectively, with 19 bases between them. DNA for the CDR3: TGTGCCAGCAGACAGACAGACCTCTTCATGTACGAGCAGTACTTC. Its translation is CASRQTDLFMYEQYF.

This clonotype was counted many times. The V and J genes are TRBV4-3 and TRBJ2-6; TRBD1 is a possible D gene (6 bases). The germline CDR1 and CDR2 sequences are LGHNA and YSLEER. The CDR3 covers 16 residues. V lost 4 bases and J lost 3, with 13 bases in between. The CDR3 coding sequence is TGCGCCAGCAGCCTTGACAGGCCGGGTGGGGCCAACGTCCTGACTTTC. It is translated as CASSLDRPGGANVLTF.

This rearrangement joins TRBV28 to TRBJ2-6; D remains unclear. CDR1 is MDHEN, CDR2 SYDVKM, per germline. The V and J ends lost 6 bases and 3 bases respectively, with 6 bases between them. The CDR3 is made up of 13 amino acids. The CDR3 loop reads CASRTFGANVLTF. The CDR3, as DNA: TGTGCCAGCAGGACCTTTGGGGCCAACGTCCTGACTTTC.